Following are 24 T cell receptor beta chains from one sample sequenced in a study of cytomegalovirus exposure and HLA in healthy donors. Use of 60 Vbeta and 13 Jbeta primers characterized the PCR. The data were produced by immunoSEQ multiplex PCR, yet TCRdb's version contains in-frame clones alone and is incomplete. Seen here are about 140,000 clones, around 80% observed once, and the top ten hold approximately 6.3%. Sequenced: PBMCs. The receptors shown here come from a man aged 35-49 years in good health and CMV-seropositive.

The sample holds one count of this clone. This rearrangement joins TRBV19 to TRBJ2-7; the match to TRBD2 covers 8 bases. The V segment lost 6 bases and the J segment 3 bases; nucleotides outside the gene matches: 7. The CDR3 has 14 residues. Germline V gene sequence: CDR1 LNHDA, CDR2 SQIVND (reference sequence). This CDR3 reads CASSEGLVNYEQYF. CDR3 DNA sequence: TGTGCCAGTAGCGAGGGACTAGTTAACTACGAGCAGTACTTC.

This clone was counted only a few times. The chain couples TRBV5-1 to TRBJ2-7; D might be TRBD2 (5 bases). The CDR3 has 14 amino acids. CDR1 is SGHRS, CDR2 YFSETQ, per germline. V was shortened by 1 base and J by 0 bases, with 8 bases between the two germline ends. The CDR3 sequence: CASSLQGSSYEQYF. CDR3 nucleotides: TGCGCCAGCAGCTTGCAAGGGAGCTCCTACGAGCAGTACTTC.

This rearrangement joins TRBV7-8 to TRBJ2-2, with TRBD2 identical over 9 bases. V lost 3 bases to trimming and J lost 10 bases; unmatched junction nucleotides: 12. CDR1 is SGHVS, CDR2 FQNEAQ, per germline. The CDR3 is 16 residues long. The CDR3 nucleotides read TGTGCCAGCAGCTTGGTGGGAGCGGGAGGCCCACTGGAGCTGTTTTTT. Protein product: CASSLVGAGGPLELFF. The whole variable domain, filled in from reference TRBV7-8 and TRBJ2-2, reads GAGVSQSPRYKVAKRGQDVALRCDPISGHVSLFWYQQALGQGPEFLTYFQNEAQLDKSGLPSDRFFAERPEGSVSTLKIQRTQQEDSAVYLCASSLVGAGGPLELFFGEGSRLTVL.

The rearrangement uses TRBV7-9 and TRBJ2-5, with 11 bases aligning to TRBD2. Germline V gives CDR1 SEHNR, CDR2 FQNEAQ (reference sequence). This CDR3 is built from 16 residues. With 3 bases clipped from V and 3 bases from J, the junction kept 6 bases outside the gene matches. In nucleotides, the CDR3 is TGTGCCAGCAGCTTTTACGAACTAGCGGGAGAAGAGACCCAGTACTTC. Its protein is CASSFYELAGEETQYF. The full variable domain, in which reference TRBV7-9 and TRBJ2-5 provide the parts outside the CDR3, is DTGVSQNPRHKITKRGQNVTFRCDPISEHNRLYWYRQTLGQGPEFLTYFQNEAQLEKSRLLSDRFSAERPKGSFSTLEIQRTEQGDSAMYLCASSFYELAGEETQYFGPGTRLLVL.

The chain combines TRBV7-2 with TRBJ1-1; D is unresolved. The germline CDR1 and CDR2 sequences are SGHTA and FQGNSA. V gave up 1 base and J gave up 8 bases, with 11 bases separating them. This CDR3 region has 13 residues. The CDR3 bases are TGTGCCAGCAGCTTAGACCGGGTCGGAGAAGCTTTCTTT. This codes for CASSLDRVGEAFF.

The V and J genes are TRBV18 and TRBJ2-7, with TRBD2 matching over 7 bases. The CDR3 consists of 16 residues. Trimming took 2 bases from V and 6 from J; bases not matched to a gene: 13. From germline, CDR1 is KGHSH and CDR2 LQKENI. The DNA for the CDR3 is TGTGCCAGCTCACCATGGGCGGCGGGAGTGGCCGCCGAGCAGTACTTC. Protein sequence: CASSPWAAGVAAEQYF.

V and J are TRBV5-4 and TRBJ1-1, with 7 bases identical to TRBD1. V dropped 2 bases and J dropped 0; count of bases not matched to a gene: 10. This CDR3 comprises 17 residues. Germline values: CDR1 SGHNT, CDR2 YYREEE (reference sequence). CDR3 coding DNA: TGTGCCAGCAGCTTTGACAGGGCCCTACCAATGAACACTGAAGCTTTCTTT. It is translated as CASSFDRALPMNTEAFF.

The genes are TRBV27 and TRBJ2-3; D uncertain. The V gene's germline CDR1 is MNHEY and CDR2 SMNVEV (reference sequence). V lost 6 bases and J 2 bases, leaving 9 bases between the germline ends. CDR3 length: 13 residues. CDR3 loop: CASSLGFTDTQYF. The CDR3 DNA reads TGTGCCAGCAGCTTGGGCTTCACAGATACGCAGTATTTT.

In nucleotides, the CDR3 is TGTGCCACTTTGAGGGGGAGAAATCAGCCCCAGCATTTT. It encodes CATLRGRNQPQHF. V usage is TRBV7-9 and J usage is TRBJ1-5; perhaps TRBD1 as D (6 bases). The CDR3 is 13 amino acids. CDR1 SEHNR and CDR2 FQNEAQ come from the germline V gene (reference sequence). V lost 10 bases to trimming and J lost 4 bases, with 14 bases between them.

The J gene is TRBJ2-1, the V gene TRBV27; tentatively, D is TRBD1 (6 bases). V was trimmed by 6 bases and J by 5 bases, leaving 20 bases between them. The CDR3 runs to 16 residues. From germline, CDR1 is MNHEY and CDR2 SMNVEV (reference sequence). The CDR3 DNA sequence: TGTGCCAGCAGATATACAGGGCGCGTCAACAACAATGAGCAGTTCTTC. Translation gives CASRYTGRVNNNEQFF.

This clone came up a few times. The CDR3 is CASSDSSQGIGLEQYF. CDR3 nucleotide sequence: TGTGCCAGCAGTGATTCCTCCCAGGGGATCGGTCTCGAGCAGTACTTC. V and J are TRBV25-1 and TRBJ2-7, with TRBD1 as a possible D gene (6 bases). Germline V CDR1 and CDR2: MGHDK, SYGVNS. CDR3 length: 16 residues. The ends were cut back, 3 bases at V and 6 bases at J, with 21 bases in the middle.

This chain links TRBV5-1 with TRBJ2-7; possibly TRBD1 for D (5 bases). The V and J ends lost 0 bases and 3 bases respectively, with 16 bases between them. CDR3 length: 16 residues. Looked up from germline, CDR1 is SGHRS and CDR2 is YFSETQ. The CDR3 sequence: CASSLDRGTRLYEQYF. The CDR3 DNA is TGCGCCAGCAGCTTGGATAGGGGTACTCGACTCTACGAGCAGTACTTC.

The chain carries TRBV2 and TRBJ1-1; D is possibly TRBD1 (6 bases). The CDR3 is 11 amino acids. The germline V and J ends were trimmed by 5 bases and 7 bases, with 8 bases remaining between them. The germline V gene has CDR1 SNHLY and CDR2 FYNNEI. CDR3 nucleotides: TGTGCCAGCAGTCCGGACAGTGAAGCTTTCTTT. The encoded protein is CASSPDSEAFF.

The chain joins TRBV7-2 to TRBJ1-5; no clear D gene. CDR3 length: 15 amino acids. The V end lost 2 bases, the J end lost 1 base, and 9 bases lay between the germline ends. CDR1 is SGHTA, CDR2 FQGNSA, per germline. DNA for the CDR3: TGTGCCAGCAGCTTATCAGGTGAGAGCAATCAGCCCCAGCATTTT. Encoded protein: CASSLSGESNQPQHF. Full variable domain (outside the CDR3, taken from reference TRBV7-2 and TRBJ1-5): GAGVSQSPSNKVTEKGKDVELRCDPISGHTALYWYRQSLGQGLEFLIYFQGNSAPDKSGLPSDRFSAERTGGSVSTLTIQRTQQEDSAVYLCASSLSGESNQPQHFGDGTRLSIL.

Here the CDR3 reads CAIRGQGDANYGYTF. DNA for the CDR3: TGTGCCATCAGGGGACAGGGGGACGCTAACTATGGCTACACCTTC. The genes are TRBV10-3 and TRBJ1-2, with 11 bases matching TRBD1. This CDR3 spans 15 amino acids. Germline V gives CDR1 ENHRY, CDR2 SYGVKD. The trim removed 6 bases at V and 0 bases at J, leaving 3 bases unmatched.

This clone has a handful of counts. The V and J genes are TRBV6-5 and TRBJ1-2; maybe TRBD1 (5 bases). CDR3 length: 15 residues. V was shortened by 2 bases and J by 8 bases, with 18 bases between the two germline ends. Germline CDR1 and CDR2: MNHEY and SVGAGI. The CDR3 DNA sequence: TGTGCCAGCAGTTACCAACCAGGGACTACGGGGGGCTACACCTTC. This codes for CASSYQPGTTGGYTF.

V and J are TRBV10-3 and TRBJ2-3; D uncertain. The length of the CDR3 is 14 residues. Germline assignment: CDR1 ENHRY and CDR2 SYGVKD. Trimming pared 3 bases from V and 4 bases from J, leaving 11 bases between. The CDR3 spells CAISDLALADTQYF. In DNA, the CDR3 is TGTGCCATCAGTGACTTAGCCCTTGCAGATACGCAGTATTTT.

The rearrangement joins TRBV19 to TRBJ2-7, with TRBD1 matching over 7 bases. In germline, CDR1 is LNHDA, CDR2 SQIVND (reference sequence). CDR3 size: 15 residues. The V gene end was trimmed by 7 bases and the J gene end by 2 bases; junction bases not matched to a gene: 11. In DNA, the CDR3 is TGTGCCAGTACCCCCGGATCCAGGGGGACCTACGAGCAGTACTTC. Protein: CASTPGSRGTYEQYF.

The chain links TRBV5-1 to TRBJ1-1, with 7 positions matching TRBD1. In germline, CDR1 is SGHRS, CDR2 YFSETQ. CDR3 length equals 14 residues. Trimming at V came to 4 bases and at J to 5 bases, leaving 8 bases not matched to a gene. The CDR3: CASSVQGTGTEAFF. Here the CDR3 DNA reads TGCGCCAGCAGCGTACAGGGGACGGGAACTGAAGCTTTCTTT.

The chain combines TRBV5-1 with TRBJ1-3, with D perhaps matching TRBD1 (5 bases). V was cut by 2 bases and J by 2 bases, with 14 bases left in between. Germline CDR1 reads SGHRS; CDR2 reads YFSETQ. The CDR3 is 16 residues long. CDR3 residues: CASSFGVGTPGNTIYF. DNA for the CDR3: TGCGCCAGCAGCTTCGGCGTAGGGACTCCTGGAAACACCATATATTTT.

The CDR3 sequence is CASSLSINDEKLFF. Written as DNA, the CDR3 is TGTGCCAGCAGCTTGAGTATAAATGATGAAAAACTGTTTTTT. The chain employs TRBV11-2 and TRBJ1-4; D is undetermined. V was trimmed by 3 bases and J by 6 bases, leaving 11 bases between them. There are 14 residues in the CDR3. Germline lookup yields CDR1 SGHAT and CDR2 FQNNGV. Combining the CDR3 with reference TRBV11-2 and TRBJ1-4 gives the whole variable domain EAGVAQSPRYKIIEKRQSVAFWCNPISGHATLYWYQQILGQGPKLLIQFQNNGVVDDSQLPKDRFSAERLKGVDSTLKIQPAKLEDSAVYLCASSLSINDEKLFFGSGTQLSVL.

The sample holds a few counts of this clone. J is TRBJ1-1 and V is TRBV28, with D possibly TRBD1 on 5 matching bases. Trimming removed 3 bases at V and 0 bases at J, with 14 bases between. Germline-derived CDR1 and CDR2 are MDHEN and SYDVKM. This CDR3 region has 16 residues. The CDR3 coding sequence is TGTGCCAGCAGTTTCCAGGGCCCAGGAATGAACACTGAAGCTTTCTTT. It translates to CASSFQGPGMNTEAFF.

In this sample, this clone turned up a few times. The chain uses TRBV18 and TRBJ1-6, with D possibly matching TRBD1 (6 bases). Trimming took off 5 bases at V and 4 bases at J, with 12 bases between the two ends. The CDR3 is made up of 15 amino acids. Per germline, CDR1 KGHSH and CDR2 LQKENI. The CDR3 loop is CASSDWTAYNSPLHF. The CDR3, as DNA: TGTGCCAGCTCAGATTGGACAGCTTATAATTCACCCCTCCACTTT.

The gene calls are TRBV6-6 and TRBJ1-4, with D perhaps matching TRBD1 (5 bases). CDR1 is MNHNY and CDR2 is SVGAGI in the germline V gene (reference sequence). CDR3 length equals 14 residues. Between the trimmed V and J ends, which lost 6 bases and 7 bases, there was a span of 15 bases. As DNA, the CDR3 is TGTGCCAGCAGGCAACAAGGGGCCGGTGAAAAACTGTTTTTT. Translated, it gives CASRQQGAGEKLFF.